These 30 T cell receptor beta chains were all obtained from the same sample, sequenced in a study of blood T cell repertoires in COVID-19. Using immunoSEQ multiplex PCR, the repertoire was profiled, and TCRdb retains in-frame clones only, with some absent. Among about 150,000 clones listed, 78% were seen once. Sequencing was done on a sample of peripheral blood. These receptor sequences come from a man in his sixties who had recovered from COVID-19.

The CDR3 DNA reads as TGCAGCGTTGCCACCGGGACAGGATACAATGAGCAGTTCTTC. It is translated as CSVATGTGYNEQFF. The rearrangement uses TRBV29-1 and TRBJ2-1; 8 bases are a match to TRBD1. Germline CDR1 is SQVTM and CDR2 is ANQGSEA. J lost 4 bases, V lost 4 bases, and 6 bases had no gene match. The CDR3 loop spans 14 amino acids.

The chain is built from TRBV19 and TRBJ2-5; 7 bases are shared with TRBD1. Losses at the gene ends were 4 bases for V and 0 bases for J; bases not matched to a gene: 5. The CDR3 covers 15 residues. Germline CDR1 and CDR2: LNHDA and SQIVND (reference sequence). The CDR3 DNA reads as TGTGCCAGTAGTACCGGGACAGACTACCAAGAGACCCAGTACTTC. It translates to CASSTGTDYQETQYF.

This clone was detected only once. The V call is TRBV10-3, the J call TRBJ2-3, with D unresolved. CDR1 ENHRY and CDR2 SYGVKD come from the germline V gene. V lost 4 bases and J 2 bases, leaving 16 bases between the germline ends. The CDR3 sequence is 16 residues long. The CDR3 here is CAISGRVRLSTDTQYF. For the CDR3, the DNA is TGTGCCATCAGTGGTCGGGTTCGCTTATCCACAGATACGCAGTATTTT.

This chain links TRBV27 with TRBJ2-3; the match to TRBD2 covers 10 bases. Losses at the gene ends were 2 bases for V and 2 bases for J; bases not matched to a gene: 4. CDR3 size: 16 residues. The germline V gene has CDR1 MNHEY and CDR2 SMNVEV (reference sequence). The CDR3 sequence: CASSLALAGPTDTQYF. The CDR3 coding sequence is TGTGCCAGCAGTTTAGCACTAGCGGGGCCCACAGATACGCAGTATTTT.

This clone was observed a single time. The J gene is TRBJ2-1, the V gene TRBV4-1; 7 nucleotides align to TRBD2. In germline, CDR1 is MGHRA, CDR2 YSYEKL. The junction had 9 bases not matched to a gene; V was cut back by 1 base and J by 6 bases. The CDR3 consists of 16 residues. The CDR3 DNA is TGCGCCAGCAGCCAAGTAATCCGGGCTAGCGGCAATGAGCAGTTCTTC. The encoded protein is CASSQVIRASGNEQFF.

This clone was found a few times. The chain's CDR3 is CASSSLAGRDYEQYF. In DNA form, the CDR3 reads TGTGCCAGCAGCTCACTAGCGGGAAGAGACTACGAGCAGTACTTC. The chain uses TRBV7-2 and TRBJ2-7; 10 bases align to TRBD2. Per the germline V gene, CDR1 is SGHTA and CDR2 is FQGNSA. The CDR3 runs to 15 residues. V lost 4 bases and J lost 3; bases outside the gene matches: 6.

The chain combines TRBV28 with TRBJ2-7, with TRBD2 as a possible D gene (6 bases). Per germline, CDR1 MDHEN and CDR2 SYDVKM. Trimming removed 6 bases at V and 0 bases at J, with 15 bases between. The CDR3 runs to 15 residues. The CDR3, as DNA: TGTGCCAGCAGCCCGATACGGGAGTACTCCTACGAGCAGTACTTC. It translates to CASSPIREYSYEQYF.

This clone appeared a single time. The rearrangement joins TRBV3-1 (or the pseudogene TRBV3-2) to TRBJ2-7; perhaps TRBD1 as D (5 bases). This CDR3 has 14 residues. Per germline, CDR1 LGHDT and CDR2 YNNKEL (reference sequence). V gave up 0 bases and J gave up 0 bases, with 6 bases separating them. CDR3 DNA: TGTGCCAGCAGCCAAGACAGGGCCTCCTACGAGCAGTACTTC. Translating it yields CASSQDRASYEQYF.

The rearrangement joins TRBV6-5 to TRBJ1-5; D call uncertain. Trimming removed 0 bases from V and 7 bases from J, with 13 bases in between. The V gene's germline CDR1 is MNHEY and CDR2 SVGAGI. The CDR3 runs to 15 residues. CDR3: CASSYSKQSEQPQHF. The CDR3 nucleotides read TGTGCCAGCAGTTACTCGAAACAGTCAGAGCAGCCCCAGCATTTT.

The chain combines TRBV5-1 with TRBJ2-5, with 9 positions matching TRBD2. The CDR3 runs to 16 residues. Trimming cost V 4 bases and J 5 bases; bases outside gene matches: 12. CDR1 is SGHRS, CDR2 YFSETQ, per germline. Here the CDR3 DNA reads TGCGCCAGCAGCCCGGGGGTAGCGGGGGACGGGGAGACCCAGTACTTC. Residues: CASSPGVAGDGETQYF.

J is TRBJ1-2 and V is TRBV24-1; 9 bases agree with TRBD1. The CDR3 length is 15 residues. Germline CDR1 reads KGHDR; CDR2 reads SFDVKD. V lost 4 bases, J lost 6 bases, and 8 bases stayed unmatched. The CDR3 DNA sequence: TGTGCCACCAGTGACCGAGGACAGGGGAGGGATGGCTACACCTTC. Encoded protein: CATSDRGQGRDGYTF.

The V and J genes are TRBV7-9 and TRBJ1-3, with 8 positions matching TRBD1. V trimming: 6 bases; J trimming: 4 bases; junction bases outside the gene matches: 8. The CDR3 spans 15 residues. Germline values: CDR1 SEHNR, CDR2 FQNEAQ (reference sequence). The CDR3 reads CASRSDRGSGNTIYF. CDR3 DNA sequence: TGTGCCAGCAGGTCCGACAGGGGATCCGGAAACACCATATATTTT.

The V and J genes are TRBV7-2 and TRBJ1-5, with 10 bases that match TRBD1. This CDR3 spans 15 amino acids. The junction had 6 bases not matched to a gene; V was cut back by 5 bases and J by 5 bases. In germline, CDR1 is SGHTA, CDR2 FQGNSA. DNA of the CDR3: TGTGCCAGCAGCCCGGACAGGGGGGGCGATCAGCCCCAGCATTTT. As protein: CASSPDRGGDQPQHF.

This chain joins TRBV7-2 and TRBJ2-1; 8 positions agree with TRBD2. J gave up 4 bases and V 6 bases, and 14 bases lay outside the gene matches. Per germline, CDR1 SGHTA and CDR2 FQGNSA. CDR3 length: 17 residues. The CDR3 sequence is CASSPTRAGGPYNEQFF. The CDR3 DNA reads as TGTGCCAGCAGTCCGACCCGGGCGGGAGGACCTTACAATGAGCAGTTCTTC.

The V and J genes are TRBV29-1 and TRBJ1-5; TRBD1 might be the D (5 bases). V was trimmed by 4 bases and J by 5 bases, leaving 15 bases between them. Germline values: CDR1 SQVTM, CDR2 ANQGSEA. The CDR3 spans 14 residues. CDR3 DNA: TGCAGCGTTGCCCCCCAGGGCTTCGATCAGCCCCAGCATTTT. Its protein is CSVAPQGFDQPQHF.

This chain connects TRBV11-2 to TRBJ2-1; 7 bases agree with TRBD2. The CDR3 consists of 17 residues. With V trimmed by 2 bases and J by 3 bases, 10 bases remained unmatched. From germline, CDR1 is SGHAT and CDR2 FQNNGV. CDR3 in DNA: TGTGCCAGCAGCTTATCTCACAGCGGGGTATTCTACAATGAGCAGTTCTTC. Its translation is CASSLSHSGVFYNEQFF.

The chain joins TRBV30 to TRBJ1-4; 7 bases fit TRBD1. Germline CDR1 GTSNPN, CDR2 SVGIG (reference sequence). The junction had 2 bases not matched to a gene; V was cut back by 5 bases and J by 2 bases. There are 13 residues in the CDR3. CDR3 residues: CAWAGGTNEKLFF. The DNA of the CDR3 is TGTGCCTGGGCAGGGGGGACTAATGAAAAACTGTTTTTT.

The rearrangement links TRBV25-1 to TRBJ1-2, with D possibly TRBD1 on 5 matching bases. This CDR3 region has 14 residues. The germline V gene has CDR1 MGHDK and CDR2 SYGVNS. V was shortened by 2 bases and J by 4 bases, with 11 bases between the two germline ends. The CDR3 sequence is CASSEVDSPYGYTF. The CDR3, as DNA: TGTGCCAGCAGTGAAGTAGACAGCCCCTATGGCTACACCTTC.

The J gene is TRBJ2-2, the V gene TRBV15; 8 nucleotides align to TRBD1. Unmatched junction bases numbered 2, after V lost 4 bases and J lost 4 bases. CDR1 and CDR2 from the germline V gene are LNHNV and YYDKDF (reference sequence). The CDR3 covers 14 residues. The CDR3 protein is CATSMDRVTGELFF. In DNA, the CDR3 is TGTGCCACCAGCATGGACAGGGTCACCGGGGAGCTGTTTTTT.

The V call is TRBV5-1, the J call TRBJ2-7, with a tentative D call TRBD1 (5 bases). CDR3 length equals 14 residues. V was trimmed by 0 bases and J by 0 bases, leaving 7 bases between them. CDR1 and CDR2 from the germline V gene are SGHRS and YFSETQ. CDR3 amino acids: CASSLGQSSYEQYF. CDR3 in DNA: TGCGCCAGCAGCTTGGGACAGAGCTCCTACGAGCAGTACTTC. The full variable domain, rest sourced from reference TRBV5-1 and TRBJ2-7, is KAGVTQTPRYLIKTRGQQVTLSCSPISGHRSVSWYQQTPGQGLQFLFEYFSETQRNKGNFPGRFSGRQFSNSRSEMNVSTLELGDSALYLCASSLGQSSYEQYFGPGTRLTVT.

The chain employs TRBV10-3 and TRBJ2-3; 11 bases agree with TRBD2. Germline values: CDR1 ENHRY, CDR2 SYGVKD. The CDR3 runs 15 residues. The V gene end was trimmed by 6 bases and the J gene end by 4 bases; junction bases not matched to a gene: 6. CDR3 sequence (DNA): TGTGCCATCAGAGGGACTAGCGGCCCCTCAGATACGCAGTATTTT. Protein product: CAIRGTSGPSDTQYF.

The chain is built from TRBV10-3 and TRBJ2-1; tentatively, D is TRBD1 (6 bases). The CDR3 is made up of 15 amino acids. V gave up 5 bases and J gave up 5 bases, with 16 bases separating them. CDR1 ENHRY and CDR2 SYGVKD come from the germline V gene. CDR3 bases: TGTGCCATCAGTAAAGATCAGGGGAGAGACAATGAGCAGTTCTTC. Encoded protein: CAISKDQGRDNEQFF.

CDR3: CASSPRHRSGRMAPGELFF. In nucleotides, the CDR3 is TGTGCCAGCAGCCCCCGCCATAGGAGCGGGCGAATGGCGCCCGGGGAGCTGTTTTTT. The chain combines TRBV21-1 with TRBJ2-2; the table gives TRBD2 as D, unverified against the DNA. TRBV21-1 is marked as a pseudogene. The CDR3 consists of 19 residues.

The J gene is TRBJ1-3, the V gene TRBV15; D is ambiguous. Trimming took off 0 bases at V and 1 base at J, with 10 bases between the two ends. Germline loops: CDR1 LNHNV, CDR2 YYDKDF (reference sequence). The CDR3 runs 16 residues. The CDR3 spells CATSRDQAGSGNTIYF. CDR3 DNA sequence: TGTGCCACCAGCAGAGATCAAGCAGGATCTGGAAACACCATATATTTT.

At least ten counts were recorded for this clone. The chain couples TRBV7-9 to TRBJ2-1, with a weak D call TRBD2 (6 bases). CDR1 and CDR2 (germline): SEHNR, FQNEAQ (reference sequence). This CDR3 has 15 residues. V lost 2 bases, J lost 4 bases, and 12 bases lay in between. For the CDR3, the DNA is TGTGCCAGCAGCTTACTGGGCGCGGGATACAATGAGCAGTTCTTC. Protein product: CASSLLGAGYNEQFF.

This chain links TRBV7-2 with TRBJ2-7; the match to TRBD2 covers 9 bases. Losses at the gene ends were 2 bases for V and 5 bases for J; bases not matched to a gene: 4. CDR1 SGHTA and CDR2 FQGNSA come from the germline V gene. The CDR3 is 14 amino acids. DNA of the CDR3: TGTGCCAGCAGCTTAATAGCGGGAGATGACGAGCAGTACTTC. Its protein is CASSLIAGDDEQYF.

The chain employs TRBV20-1 and TRBJ1-2; possible D gene TRBD1, 6 bases. V was clipped by 3 bases and J by 13 bases, with 18 bases between them. The V gene's germline CDR1 is DFQATT and CDR2 SNEGSKA (reference sequence). The CDR3 extends over 12 amino acids. In nucleotides, the CDR3 is TGCAGTGCTAGTGGGGGACACCCCCGTCCCACCTTC. This sequence encodes CSASGGHPRPTF.

The genes are TRBV28 and TRBJ2-7, with 10 bases fitting TRBD1. The germline CDR1 and CDR2 sequences are MDHEN and SYDVKM. CDR3 length: 15 amino acids. The ends lost 5 bases at V and 6 bases at J; junction bases unmatched: 10. The CDR3 protein is CASSPSGTGVSEQYF. In nucleotides, the CDR3 is TGTGCCAGCAGTCCCTCCGGGACAGGGGTTAGCGAGCAGTACTTC.

The chain joins TRBV25-1 to TRBJ1-3, with D possibly TRBD1 on 6 matching bases. V dropped 5 bases and J dropped 0 bases, with 14 bases sitting between them. The CDR3 consists of 16 residues. Germline V gives CDR1 MGHDK, CDR2 SYGVNS. The CDR3 region is CASSQGQLFSGNTIYF. The CDR3 DNA is TGTGCCAGCAGTCAAGGACAGCTCTTCTCTGGAAACACCATATATTTT.

The chain couples TRBV7-2 to TRBJ2-3; 15 bases are shared with TRBD2. This CDR3 has 15 amino acids. V dropped 5 bases and J dropped 5; count of bases not matched to a gene: 2. Germline CDR1 reads SGHTA; CDR2 reads FQGNSA. The CDR3 reads CASSPGLAGGDTQYF. The CDR3 nucleotides read TGTGCCAGCAGCCCGGGACTAGCGGGGGGAGATACGCAGTATTTT. Filled out from reference TRBV7-2 and TRBJ2-3, the complete variable domain reads GAGVSQSPSNKVTEKGKDVELRCDPISGHTALYWYRQSLGQGLEFLIYFQGNSAPDKSGLPSDRFSAERTGGSVSTLTIQRTQQEDSAVYLCASSPGLAGGDTQYFGPGTRLTVL.